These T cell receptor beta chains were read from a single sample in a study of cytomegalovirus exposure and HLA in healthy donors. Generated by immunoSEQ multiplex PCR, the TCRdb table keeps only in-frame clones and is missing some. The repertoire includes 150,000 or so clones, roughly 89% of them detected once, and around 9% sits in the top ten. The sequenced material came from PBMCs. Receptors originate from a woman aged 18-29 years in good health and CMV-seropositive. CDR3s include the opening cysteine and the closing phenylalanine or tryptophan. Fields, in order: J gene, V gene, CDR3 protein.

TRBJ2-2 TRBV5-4 CASSLVGGAHTGELFF
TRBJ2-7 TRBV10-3 CAIADRGHEQYF
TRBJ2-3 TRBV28 CASTLTGFTDTQYF
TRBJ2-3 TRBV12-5 CASGHKPSTDTQYF
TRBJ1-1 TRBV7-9 CASSSSQVPTEAFF
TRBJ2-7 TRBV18 CASSPTSEVGEGEQYF
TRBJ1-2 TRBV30 CAWSLTGGSGYTF
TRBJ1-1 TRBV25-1 CASSNDGGGTEAFF
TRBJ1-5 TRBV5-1 CASSSGESNQPQHF
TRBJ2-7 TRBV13 CASSAGLAGAYEQYF
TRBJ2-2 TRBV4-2 CASSQDPANTGELFF
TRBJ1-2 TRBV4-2 CASSQDLLDIYGYTF
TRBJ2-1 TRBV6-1 CASSPVGGSYNEQFF
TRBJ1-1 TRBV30 CASTKQGWTEAFF
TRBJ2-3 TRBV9 CASSLGLASTDTQYF
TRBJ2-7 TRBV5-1 CASGRTGVYEQYF
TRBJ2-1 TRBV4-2 CASSQVVGVPSGGAYYNEQFF
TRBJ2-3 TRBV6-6 CAISSGGLGNTQYF
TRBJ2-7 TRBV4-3 CASSLPPSGDSYEQYF
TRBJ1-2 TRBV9 CASSVGEGVYGYTF
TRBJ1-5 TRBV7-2 CASSLGSRTQPQHF
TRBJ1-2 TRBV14 CASSQDGRGGYTF
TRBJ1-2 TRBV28 CASSHPGQGGYGYTF
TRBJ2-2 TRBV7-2 CASSTSGNTGELFF
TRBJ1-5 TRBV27 CASSAGQISNQPQHF
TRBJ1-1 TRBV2 CASRGGNTEAFF
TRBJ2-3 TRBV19 CASSDRASDTQYF
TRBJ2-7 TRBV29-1 CSVGSGAPYEQYF
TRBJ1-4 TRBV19 CASSIWDRFNEKLFF
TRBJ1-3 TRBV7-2 CASSLRQGSGNTIYF
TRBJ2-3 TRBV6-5 CASTPSGGAPDTQYF
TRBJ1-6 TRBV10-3 CAISGGQGASPLHF
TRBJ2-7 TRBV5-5 CASSSDSLLYEQYF
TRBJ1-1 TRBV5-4 CASSLSWVEGMNTEAFF
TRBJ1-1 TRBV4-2 CASSQGFEGAMNTEAFF
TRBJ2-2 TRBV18 CASSPDTGELFF
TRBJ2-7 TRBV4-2 CASSQSGETYEQYF
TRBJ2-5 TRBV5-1 CASSFGTGPQETQYF
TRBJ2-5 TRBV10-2 CASRFTQGAETQYF
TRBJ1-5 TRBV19 CASTYRQGSNQPQHF
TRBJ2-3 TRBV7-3 CASSSGLASTDTQYF
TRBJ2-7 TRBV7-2 CASSLTGQVSYEQYF
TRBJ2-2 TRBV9 CASSVTANQDGELFF
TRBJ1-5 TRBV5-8 CASEDRTGVTYSNQPQHF
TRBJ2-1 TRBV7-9 CASSRALGTAEYNEQFF
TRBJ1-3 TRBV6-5 CASRANRKSGNTIYF
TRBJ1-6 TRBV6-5 CASSYVGEGESPLHF
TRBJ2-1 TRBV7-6 CASSLGRGNNEQFF
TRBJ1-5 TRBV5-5 CASSFTGYQGNQPQHF
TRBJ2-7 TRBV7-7 CASSPQGAIYEQYF
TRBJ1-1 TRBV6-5 CASSYSGAFRRQEAFF
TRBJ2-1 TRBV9 CASRPLAGGPGEQFF
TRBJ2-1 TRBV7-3 CASSLNRRTGSYNEQFF